These T cell receptor beta chains were read from a single sample in a study of cytomegalovirus exposure and HLA in healthy donors. The table came from immunoSEQ multiplex PCR; TCRdb's copy has only in-frame clones and leaves some out. The sample has 95,000 to 150,000 clones, approximately 65% seen once. Sequenced input: PBMCs. These receptors all come from a man aged 18-30 years in good health and CMV-seronegative. CDR3s include the opening cysteine and the closing phenylalanine or tryptophan. Fields, in order: J gene, D gene, V gene, clone size, CDR3 protein, CDR3 DNA. D genes are given only for firm matches. Some rows have no size entry. The others give once, few or many, or a class for an expanded clone.

TRBJ2-1	TRBD2	TRBV4-2	-	CASSQLGEGEQFF	TGTGCCAGCAGCCAATTAGGGGAGGGTGAGCAGTTCTTC
TRBJ2-7	TRBD2	TRBV6-6	-	CASSYGGGESYEQYF	TGTGCCAGCAGTTACGGCGGGGGGGAGTCCTACGAGCAGTACTTC
TRBJ2-1	TRBD2	TRBV5-6	-	CASRRLPGTRLNNEQFF	TGTGCCAGCCGCCGACTCCCGGGGACTAGGCTGAACAATGAGCAGTTCTTC
TRBJ2-7	-	TRBV18	-	CASSPQSGYEQYF	TGTGCCAGCTCACCACAGTCCGGGTACGAGCAGTACTTC
TRBJ1-3	-	TRBV27	-	CASRRGDTIYF	TGTGCCAGCAGAAGAGGTGACACCATATATTTT
TRBJ2-1	-	TRBV7-9	few	CASFMGAAYNEQFF	TGTGCCAGTTTTATGGGGGCCGCCTACAATGAGCAGTTCTTC
TRBJ1-2	TRBD1	TRBV27	-	CASSGQNYVGYTF	TGTGCCAGCTCGGGACAGAATTATGTGGGCTACACCTTC
TRBJ2-2	-	TRBV7-2	-	CASSPRSHYSRGTGELFF	TGTGCCAGCAGCCCAAGGTCACACTATTCTCGGGGTACCGGGGAGCTGTTTTTT
TRBJ2-2	-	TRBV27	-	CASRRGERTNTGELFF	TGTGCCAGCAGACGGGGAGAGCGGACGAACACCGGGGAGCTGTTTTTT
TRBJ1-1	-	TRBV19	-	CASSIVLRGGRNTEAFF	TGTGCCAGTAGTATAGTGTTACGGGGAGGAAGGAACACTGAAGCTTTCTTT
TRBJ2-1	TRBD2	TRBV4-2	-	CASSPGTSGGSSYNEQFF	TGTGCCAGCAGCCCCGGGACTAGCGGGGGGAGCTCCTACAATGAGCAGTTCTTC
TRBJ1-1	-	TRBV5-1	-	CASSLRGEAFF	TGCGCCAGCAGCCTCAGGGGTGAAGCTTTCTTT
TRBJ2-1	-	TRBV7-3	few	CASSLIGEGHEQFF	TGTGCCAGCAGCTTAATAGGGGAAGGCCATGAGCAGTTCTTC
TRBJ1-2	-	TRBV29-1	-	CSVGPEGDGYTF	TGCAGCGTTGGTCCAGAAGGGGATGGCTACACCTTC
TRBJ1-5	-	TRBV4-1	-	CASSQVGVGQPQHF	TGCGCCAGCAGCCAAGTAGGGGTGGGGCAGCCCCAGCATTTT
TRBJ2-7	-	TRBV6-1	-	CASTQGPSSYEQYF	TGTGCCAGCACCCAGGGGCCCAGCTCCTACGAGCAGTACTTC
TRBJ1-5	TRBD1	TRBV30	-	CAWSFGTGQQNQPQHF	TGTGCCTGGAGTTTTGGCACGGGACAGCAGAATCAGCCCCAGCATTTT
TRBJ2-3	TRBD1	TRBV11-3	-	CASSSRGLLQYF	TGTGCCAGCAGTTCAAGGGGGCTCTTGCAGTATTTT
TRBJ2-7	TRBD2	TRBV6-5	once	CASSYSTAGGVYEQYF	TGTGCCAGCAGTTACTCGACCGCCGGGGGGGTCTACGAGCAGTACTTC
TRBJ1-1	TRBD1	TRBV5-1	-	CASRRQGVGRAFF	TGCGCCAGCAGAAGACAGGGGGTAGGGAGGGCTTTCTTT
TRBJ1-1	TRBD1	TRBV6-6	-	CASSYPSILQGFTAFF	TGTGCCAGCAGTTACCCGAGCATACTACAGGGGTTCACAGCTTTCTTT
TRBJ2-5	TRBD1	TRBV27	-	CASSPQGASQETQYF	TGTGCCAGCAGCCCACAGGGGGCCTCCCAAGAGACCCAGTACTTC
TRBJ1-1	-	TRBV5-4	-	CATTQGIGEAFF	TGTGCCACAACCCAGGGAATCGGTGAAGCTTTCTTT
TRBJ2-6	-	TRBV18	-	CASSPLAGARSGANVLTF	TGTGCCAGCTCACCTTTAGCAGGGGCCCGCTCTGGGGCCAACGTCCTGACTTTC
TRBJ1-5	-	TRBV29-1	-	CSVGGPNQPQHF	TGCAGCGTTGGAGGTCCAAATCAGCCCCAGCATTTT
TRBJ2-7	-	TRBV10-3	once	CAIRFGQTYEQYF	TGTGCCATCAGATTTGGACAGACCTACGAGCAGTACTTC
TRBJ1-2	-	TRBV19	few	CASNRGQPGRGYTF	TGTGCCAGTAATCGCGGACAACCAGGGAGGGGCTACACCTTC
TRBJ1-1	-	TRBV10-3	-	CAISLGQEAFF	TGTGCCATCAGTCTGGGACAAGAAGCTTTCTTT
TRBJ2-1	-	TRBV29-1	-	CSVERGAGNEQFF	TGCAGCGTTGAAAGGGGCGCGGGAAATGAGCAGTTCTTC
TRBJ2-4	-	TRBV6-1	-	CASSPLDSENIQYF	TGTGCCAGCAGCCCACTGGACAGCGAAAACATTCAGTACTTC
TRBJ1-2	-	TRBV27	-	CASSLRQQALNYGYTF	TGTGCCAGCAGTTTAAGGCAACAGGCCCTAAACTATGGCTACACCTTC
TRBJ1-5	TRBD1	TRBV19	-	CASSGTGVQPQHF	TGTGCCAGTTCCGGGACAGGGGTTCAGCCCCAGCATTTT
TRBJ2-4	TRBD1	TRBV7-8	-	CASRGTGKAKNIQYF	TGTGCCAGCCGAGGGACAGGGAAAGCCAAAAACATTCAGTACTTC
TRBJ2-7	-	TRBV30	-	CAWSVAQYEQYF	TGTGCCTGGAGTGTGGCCCAATACGAGCAGTACTTC
TRBJ2-1	TRBD2	TRBV6-5	-	CASSYGTSGSRAEQFF	TGTGCCAGCAGTTACGGGACTAGCGGGAGTAGGGCTGAGCAGTTCTTC
TRBJ1-4	-	TRBV4-1	few	CASSQDPGRNEKLFF	TGCGCCAGCAGCCAAGATCCAGGGCGTAATGAAAAACTGTTTTTT
TRBJ1-5	-	TRBV28	-	CASSLWAGSNQPQHF	TGTGCCAGCAGTTTGTGGGCTGGGAGCAATCAGCCCCAGCATTTT
TRBJ2-7	TRBD2	TRBV6-5	-	CATRRGGYYEQYF	TGTGCCACCCGGCGCGGGGGGTACTACGAGCAGTACTTC
TRBJ2-3	TRBD2	TRBV5-6	-	CASSSITPGTSGPGVTQYF	TGTGCCAGCAGCTCGATAACGCCCGGGACTAGCGGGCCAGGAGTTACGCAGTATTTT
TRBJ1-1	-	TRBV5-8	-	CASSLAGGTTEAFF	TGTGCCAGCAGCTTGGCCGGGGGGACCACTGAAGCTTTCTTT
TRBJ1-2	-	TRBV5-1	few	CASSLSSGTNYGYTF	TGCGCCAGCAGCTTGTCTTCCGGGACTAACTATGGCTACACCTTC
TRBJ2-3	-	TRBV5-1	-	CASSYLIGGSTDTQYF	TGCGCCAGCAGCTATTTAATTGGAGGGAGCACAGATACGCAGTATTTT
TRBJ2-2	-	TRBV9	-	CASSVGSTGELFF	TGTGCCAGCAGCGTTGGCTCCACCGGGGAGCTGTTTTTT
TRBJ1-4	-	TRBV7-3	-	CASSLRLDSLVLPTNEKLFF	TGTGCCAGCAGCTTAAGGCTGGACTCCCTCGTCCTTCCAACTAATGAAAAACTGTTTTTT
TRBJ2-1	TRBD1	TRBV7-6	few	CASSLTPPGQGAMNEQFF	TGTGCCAGCAGCTTAACCCCCCCGGGACAGGGGGCTATGAATGAGCAGTTCTTC
TRBJ2-7	-	TRBV28	few	CASSLSFEQYF	TGTGCCAGCAGTTTGTCGTTCGAGCAGTACTTC
TRBJ2-4	TRBD1	TRBV27	-	CASSSGQGLAKNIQYF	TGTGCCAGCAGTTCGGGACAGGGGTTAGCCAAAAACATTCAGTACTTC
TRBJ2-1	TRBD2	TRBV18	-	CASSPLPSGKNNEQFF	TGTGCCAGCTCACCCCTCCCCAGCGGGAAGAACAATGAGCAGTTCTTC
TRBJ2-1	TRBD2	TRBV2	few	CASSVREGWGSEGNEQFF	TGTGCCAGCAGTGTACGGGAGGGGTGGGGGAGTGAGGGCAATGAGCAGTTCTTC
TRBJ2-1	-	TRBV19	few	CASSIPEGRSYNEQFF	TGTGCCAGTAGTATCCCCGAGGGTCGCTCCTACAATGAGCAGTTCTTC
TRBJ2-5	TRBD2	TRBV18	-	CASSPGLAEETQYF	TGTGCCAGCTCACCTGGACTAGCGGAAGAGACCCAGTACTTC
TRBJ2-2	TRBD2	TRBV5-1	-	CASSFSGGNTGELFF	TGCGCCAGCAGCTTTAGCGGGGGGAACACCGGGGAGCTGTTTTTT
TRBJ1-1	-	TRBV19	-	CASRGLGTTEAFF	TGTGCCAGCAGGGGTCTGGGAACCACTGAAGCTTTCTTT
TRBJ1-5	-	TRBV28	-	CASSLLLGGAYNQPQHF	TGTGCCAGCAGTTTACTCCTGGGGGGGGCCTACAATCAGCCCCAGCATTTT